This entry describes one TCR beta chain. The data were obtained in a study of blood T cells in healthy people across ages. PCR was performed a second time for about 7 to 12 cycles using a sample-barcoded 5' primer and a J-beta primer mix. TCRdb reprocessed the 5' RACE reads via MiXCR and lists one record per CDR3 protein. The sample has 1.5 million to 2 million distinct CDR3 sequences, approximately 32% seen once. The CDR3 sequence is 16 residues long. The V gene lost 2 bases and the J gene lost 6 bases, with 17 bases spanning the gap. CDR1 SGHRS and CDR2 YFSETQ come from the germline V gene. Sequencing input: blood. The V call is TRBV5-1, the J call TRBJ2-2; no reliable D call. The sequence was collected from a woman aged 25 to 39 in good health. This chain's CDR3 is CASSFDWGRSAGELFF. CDR3 nucleotides: TGCGCCAGCAGCTTTGATTGGGGTAGATCCGCCGGGGAGCTGTTTTTT. Looking up the rest from reference TRBV5-1 and TRBJ2-2 gives the full variable domain: KAGVTQTPRYLIKTRGQQVTLSCSPISGHRSVSWYQQTPGQGLQFLFEYFSETQRNKGNFPGRFSGRQFSNSRSEMNVSTLELGDSALYLCASSFDWGRSAGELFFGEGSRLTVL.